This T cell receptor (beta chain) was captured by sequencing in a study of vaccination effects on CD4 cells after COVID-19. Study-wide background: Samples that were drawn after vaccination came a median of 72 days after the second dose.

Viral peptide pool expansion of antigen-specific CD4+ T cells preceded sequencing in the ViraFEST assay. Researchers isolated CD4+ T cells once around 11 days of culture had elapsed. PCR showed that the person got SARS-CoV-2 infection at some point between March and December 2020. Participants received two doses of either the BNT162b2 or mRNA-1273 vaccine. Days 3 and 7 saw half the medium replaced with IL-2 medium. Clones were sequenced by immunoSEQ multiplex PCR, and TCRdb holds only the in-frame ones, with some missing. The sample consists of 15,000 or so clones, over 60% of them appearing once. CDR3 length equals 15 residues. The V gene lost 5 bases and the J gene lost 4 bases, with 15 bases spanning the gap. Germline V CDR1 and CDR2: SGHAT, FQNNGV. Note on this clone: Antigen specificity is unknown.

The input for sequencing was CD4+ T cells from PBMCs cultured with SARS-CoV-2 spike peptides, taken after COVID-19 vaccination. The V call is TRBV11-2, the J call TRBJ1-5; tentative D call: TRBD1 (5 bases). The sequence was collected from a human donor who had a prior SARS-CoV-2 infection. The chain's CDR3 is CASSPEIGVNQPQHF. CDR3 nucleotides: TGTGCCAGCAGCCCCGAGATAGGGGTTAATCAGCCCCAGCATTTT.